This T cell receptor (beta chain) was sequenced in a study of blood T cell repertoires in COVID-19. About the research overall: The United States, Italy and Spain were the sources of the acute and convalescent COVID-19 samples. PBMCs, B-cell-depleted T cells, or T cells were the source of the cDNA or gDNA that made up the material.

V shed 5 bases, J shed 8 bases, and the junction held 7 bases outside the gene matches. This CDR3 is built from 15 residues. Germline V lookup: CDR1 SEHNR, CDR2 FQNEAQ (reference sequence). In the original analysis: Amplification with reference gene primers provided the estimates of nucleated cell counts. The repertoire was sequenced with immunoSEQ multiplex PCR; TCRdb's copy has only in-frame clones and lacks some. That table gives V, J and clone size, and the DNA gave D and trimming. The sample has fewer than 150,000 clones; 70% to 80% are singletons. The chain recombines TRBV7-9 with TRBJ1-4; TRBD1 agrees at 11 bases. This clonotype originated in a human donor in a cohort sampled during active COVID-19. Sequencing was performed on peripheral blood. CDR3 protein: CASSAGQGAGEKLFF. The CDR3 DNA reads TGTGCCAGCAGCGCCGGACAGGGGGCCGGGGAAAAACTGTTTTTT. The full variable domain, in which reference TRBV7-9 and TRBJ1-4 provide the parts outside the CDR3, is DTGVSQNPRHKITKRGQNVTFRCDPISEHNRLYWYRQTLGQGPEFLTYFQNEAQLEKSRLLSDRFSAERPKGSFSTLEIQRTEQGDSAMYLCASSAGQGAGEKLFFGSGTQLSVL.